This T cell receptor beta chain was sequenced in a study of cytomegalovirus exposure and HLA in healthy donors. Germline CDR1 and CDR2: SEHNR and FQNEAQ (reference sequence). The CDR3 is made up of 15 amino acids. The junction had 7 bases not matched to a gene; V was cut back by 5 bases and J by 5 bases. The donors belonged to the roughly 120-subject validation cohort, separate from the roughly 700-subject first cohort. Only in-frame clones appear in the TCRdb table, and some are missing; sequencing was by immunoSEQ multiplex PCR. The sample carries approximately 160,000 clones, just under 90% recorded once.

This TCR derives from a man younger than 35 in good health and CMV-seropositive. Specimen: PBMCs. The chain links TRBV7-9 to TRBJ1-5; 9 nucleotides line up with TRBD1. In nucleotides, the CDR3 is TGTGCCAGCAGCGTCGGTACAGGGGGCTATCAGCCCCAGCATTTT. It codes for CASSVGTGGYQPQHF.